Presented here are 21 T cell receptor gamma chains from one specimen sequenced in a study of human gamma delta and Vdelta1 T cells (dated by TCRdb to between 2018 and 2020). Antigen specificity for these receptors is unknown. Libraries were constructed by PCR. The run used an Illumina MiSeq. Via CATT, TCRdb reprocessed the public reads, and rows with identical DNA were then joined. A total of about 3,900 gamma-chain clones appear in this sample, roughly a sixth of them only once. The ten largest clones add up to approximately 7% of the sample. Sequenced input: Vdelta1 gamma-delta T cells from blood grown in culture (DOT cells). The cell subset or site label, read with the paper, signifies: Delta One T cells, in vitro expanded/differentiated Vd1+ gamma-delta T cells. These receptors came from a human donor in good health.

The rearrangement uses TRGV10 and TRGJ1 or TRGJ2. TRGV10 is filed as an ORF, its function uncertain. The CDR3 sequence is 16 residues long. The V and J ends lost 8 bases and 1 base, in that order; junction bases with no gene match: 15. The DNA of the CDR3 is TGTGCTGCGTGGGACACGAAATCGATAAATTATTATAAGAAACTCTTT. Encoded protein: CAAWDTKSINYYKKLF.

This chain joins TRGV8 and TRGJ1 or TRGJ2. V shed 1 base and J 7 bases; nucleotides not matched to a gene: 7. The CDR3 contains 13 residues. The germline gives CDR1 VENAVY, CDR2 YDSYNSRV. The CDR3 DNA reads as TGTGCCACCTGGGATAGCCCGGGGTATAAGAAACTCTTT. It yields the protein CATWDSPGYKKLF.

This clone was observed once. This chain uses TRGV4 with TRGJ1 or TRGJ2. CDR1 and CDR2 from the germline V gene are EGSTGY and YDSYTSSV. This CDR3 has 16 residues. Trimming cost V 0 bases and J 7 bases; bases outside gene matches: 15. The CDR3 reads CATWDGPGSLAYKKLF. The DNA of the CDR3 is TGTGCCACCTGGGATGGGCCAGGTTCATTAGCGTATAAGAAACTCTTT.

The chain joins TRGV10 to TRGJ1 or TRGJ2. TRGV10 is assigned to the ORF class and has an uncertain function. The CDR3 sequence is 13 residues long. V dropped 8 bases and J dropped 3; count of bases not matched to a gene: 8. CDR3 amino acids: CAAWDRFYYKKLF. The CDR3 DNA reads TGTGCTGCGTGGGACCGCTTTTATTATAAGAAACTCTTT.

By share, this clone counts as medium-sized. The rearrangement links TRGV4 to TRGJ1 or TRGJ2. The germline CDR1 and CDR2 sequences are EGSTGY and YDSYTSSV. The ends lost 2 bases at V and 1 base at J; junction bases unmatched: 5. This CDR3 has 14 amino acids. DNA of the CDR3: TGTGCCACCTGGGATGAAAATAATTATTATAAGAAACTCTTT. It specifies CATWDENNYYKKLF.

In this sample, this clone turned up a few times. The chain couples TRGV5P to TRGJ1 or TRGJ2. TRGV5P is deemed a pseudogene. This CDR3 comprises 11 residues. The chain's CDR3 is CATWAKGKKLF. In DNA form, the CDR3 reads TGTGCCACCTGGGCCAAGGGTAAGAAACTCTTT.

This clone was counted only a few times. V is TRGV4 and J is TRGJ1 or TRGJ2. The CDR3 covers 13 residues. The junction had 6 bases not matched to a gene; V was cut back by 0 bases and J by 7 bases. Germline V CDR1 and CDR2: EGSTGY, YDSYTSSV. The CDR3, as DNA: TGTGCCACCTGGGATGGGCCGGGGTATAAGAAACTCTTT. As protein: CATWDGPGYKKLF.

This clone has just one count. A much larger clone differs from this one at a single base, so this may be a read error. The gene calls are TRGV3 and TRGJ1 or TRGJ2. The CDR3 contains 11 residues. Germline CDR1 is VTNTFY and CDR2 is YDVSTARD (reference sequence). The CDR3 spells CATWDDYKKLF. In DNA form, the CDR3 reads TGTGCCACATGGGACGACTATAAGAAACTCTTT.

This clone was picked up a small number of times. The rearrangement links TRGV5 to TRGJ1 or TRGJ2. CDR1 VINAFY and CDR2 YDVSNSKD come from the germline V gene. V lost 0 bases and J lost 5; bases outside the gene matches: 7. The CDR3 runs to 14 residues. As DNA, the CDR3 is TGTGCCACCTGGGACAGGCCTGCGGATTATAAGAAACTCTTT. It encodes CATWDRPADYKKLF.

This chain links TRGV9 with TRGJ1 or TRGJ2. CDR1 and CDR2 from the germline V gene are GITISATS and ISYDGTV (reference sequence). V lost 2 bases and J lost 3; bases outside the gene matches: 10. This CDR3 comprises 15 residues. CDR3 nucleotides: TGTGCCTTGTGGGAGGCATTGAAACCTTATTATAAGAAACTCTTT. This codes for CALWEALKPYYKKLF.

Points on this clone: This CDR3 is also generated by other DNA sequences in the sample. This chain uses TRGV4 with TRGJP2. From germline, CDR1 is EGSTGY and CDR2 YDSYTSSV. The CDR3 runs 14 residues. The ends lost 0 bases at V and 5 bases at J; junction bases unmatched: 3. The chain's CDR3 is CATWDGRSDWIKTF. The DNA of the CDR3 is TGTGCCACCTGGGATGGGCGGAGTGATTGGATCAAGACGTTT.

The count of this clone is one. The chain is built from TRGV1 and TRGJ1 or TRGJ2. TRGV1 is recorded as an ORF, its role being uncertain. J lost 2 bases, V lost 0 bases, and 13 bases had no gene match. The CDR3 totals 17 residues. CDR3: CATWDRLKVSDYYKKLF. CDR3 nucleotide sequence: TGTGCCACCTGGGACAGGCTTAAGGTTTCCGATTATTATAAGAAACTCTTT.

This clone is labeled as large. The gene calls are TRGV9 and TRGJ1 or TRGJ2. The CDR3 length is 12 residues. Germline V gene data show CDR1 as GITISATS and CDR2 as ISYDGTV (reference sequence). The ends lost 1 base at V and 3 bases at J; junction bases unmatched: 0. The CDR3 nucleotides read TGTGCCTTGTGGGAGGTTTATTATAAGAAACTCTTT. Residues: CALWEVYYKKLF.

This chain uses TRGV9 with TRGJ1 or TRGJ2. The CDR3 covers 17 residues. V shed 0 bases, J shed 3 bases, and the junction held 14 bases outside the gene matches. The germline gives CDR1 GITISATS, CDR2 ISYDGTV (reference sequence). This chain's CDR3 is CALWEVRVIGGYYKKLF. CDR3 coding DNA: TGTGCCTTGTGGGAGGTGAGGGTTATTGGTGGTTATTATAAGAAACTCTTT.

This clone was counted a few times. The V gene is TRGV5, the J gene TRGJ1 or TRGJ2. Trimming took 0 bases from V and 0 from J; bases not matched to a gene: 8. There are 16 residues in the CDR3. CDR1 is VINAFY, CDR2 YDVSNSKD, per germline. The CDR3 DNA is TGTGCCACCTGGGACAGGCCTGTATCGAATTATTATAAGAAACTCTTT. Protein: CATWDRPVSNYYKKLF.

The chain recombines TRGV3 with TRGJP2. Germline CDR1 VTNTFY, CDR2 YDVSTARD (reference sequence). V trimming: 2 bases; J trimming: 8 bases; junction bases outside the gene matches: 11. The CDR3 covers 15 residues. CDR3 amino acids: CATWDISGGDWIKTF. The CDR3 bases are TGTGCCACCTGGGACATCTCCGGGGGGGATTGGATCAAGACGTTT.

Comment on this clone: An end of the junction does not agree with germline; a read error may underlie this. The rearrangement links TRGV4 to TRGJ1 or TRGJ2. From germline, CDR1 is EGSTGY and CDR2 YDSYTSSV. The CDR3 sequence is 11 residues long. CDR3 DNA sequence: TGCGCCACCTGGGACCGGTATAAGAAACTCTTT. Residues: CATWDRYKKLF.

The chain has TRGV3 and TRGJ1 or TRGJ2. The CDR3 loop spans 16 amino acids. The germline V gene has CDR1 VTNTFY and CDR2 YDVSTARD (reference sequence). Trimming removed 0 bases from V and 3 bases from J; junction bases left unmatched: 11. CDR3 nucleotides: TGTGCCACCTGGGACAGGACCGTAAAGGGTTATTATAAGAAACTCTTT. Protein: CATWDRTVKGYYKKLF.

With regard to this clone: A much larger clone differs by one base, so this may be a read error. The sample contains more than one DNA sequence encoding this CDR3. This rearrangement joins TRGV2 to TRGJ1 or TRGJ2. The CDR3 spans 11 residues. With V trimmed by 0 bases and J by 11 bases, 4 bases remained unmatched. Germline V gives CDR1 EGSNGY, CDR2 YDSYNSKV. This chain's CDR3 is CATWDGPEKLF. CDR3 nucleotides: TGTGCCACCTGGGACGGGCCTGAGAAACTCTTT.

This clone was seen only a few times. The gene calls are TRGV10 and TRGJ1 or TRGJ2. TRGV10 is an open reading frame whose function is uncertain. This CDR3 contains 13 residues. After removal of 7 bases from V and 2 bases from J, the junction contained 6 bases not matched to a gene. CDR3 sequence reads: CAAWFEDYYKKLF. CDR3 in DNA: TGTGCTGCGTGGTTCGAGGATTATTATAAGAAACTCTTT.

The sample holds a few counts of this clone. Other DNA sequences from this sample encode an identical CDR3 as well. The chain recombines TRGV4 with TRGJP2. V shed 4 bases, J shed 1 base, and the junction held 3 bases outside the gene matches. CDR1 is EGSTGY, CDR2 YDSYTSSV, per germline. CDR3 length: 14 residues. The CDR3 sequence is CATWDFSSDWIKTF. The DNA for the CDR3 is TGTGCCACCTGGGACTTTAGTAGTGATTGGATCAAGACGTTT.